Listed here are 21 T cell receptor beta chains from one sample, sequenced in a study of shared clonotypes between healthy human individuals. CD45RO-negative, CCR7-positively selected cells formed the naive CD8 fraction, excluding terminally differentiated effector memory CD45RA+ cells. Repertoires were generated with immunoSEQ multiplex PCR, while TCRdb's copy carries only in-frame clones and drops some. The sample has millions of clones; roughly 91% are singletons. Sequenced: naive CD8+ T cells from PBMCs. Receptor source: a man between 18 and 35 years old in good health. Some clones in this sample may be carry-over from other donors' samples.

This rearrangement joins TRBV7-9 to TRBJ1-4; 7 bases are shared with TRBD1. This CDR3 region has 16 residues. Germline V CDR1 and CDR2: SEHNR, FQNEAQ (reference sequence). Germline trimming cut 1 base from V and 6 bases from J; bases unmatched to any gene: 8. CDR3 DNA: TGTGCCAGCAGCTTAGGGCCGGGAACAGGGGATGAAAAACTGTTTTTT. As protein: CASSLGPGTGDEKLFF. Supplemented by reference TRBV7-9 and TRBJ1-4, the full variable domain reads DTGVSQNPRHKITKRGQNVTFRCDPISEHNRLYWYRQTLGQGPEFLTYFQNEAQLEKSRLLSDRFSAERPKGSFSTLEIQRTEQGDSAMYLCASSLGPGTGDEKLFFGSGTQLSVL.

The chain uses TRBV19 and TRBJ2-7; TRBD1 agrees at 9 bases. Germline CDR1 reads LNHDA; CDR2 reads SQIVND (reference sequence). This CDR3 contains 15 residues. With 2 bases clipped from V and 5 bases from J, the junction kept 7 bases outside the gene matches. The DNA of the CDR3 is TGTGCCAGTAGTATAAACGACAGGGGGGGACACGAGCAGTACTTC. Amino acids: CASSINDRGGHEQYF.

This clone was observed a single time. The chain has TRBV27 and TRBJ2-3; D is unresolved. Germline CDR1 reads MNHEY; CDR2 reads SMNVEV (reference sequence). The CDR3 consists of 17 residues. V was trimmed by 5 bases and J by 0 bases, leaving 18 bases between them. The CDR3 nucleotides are TGTGCCAGCAGTCCCTCCTCTGGCTGGTCGAGCACAGATACGCAGTATTTT. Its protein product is CASSPSSGWSSTDTQYF.

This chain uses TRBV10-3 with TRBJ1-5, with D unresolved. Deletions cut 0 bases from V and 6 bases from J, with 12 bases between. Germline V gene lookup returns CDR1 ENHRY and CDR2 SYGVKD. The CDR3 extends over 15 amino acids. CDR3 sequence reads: CAISESGMRAQPQHF. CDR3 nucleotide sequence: TGTGCCATCAGTGAGTCAGGGATGAGGGCTCAGCCCCAGCATTTT.

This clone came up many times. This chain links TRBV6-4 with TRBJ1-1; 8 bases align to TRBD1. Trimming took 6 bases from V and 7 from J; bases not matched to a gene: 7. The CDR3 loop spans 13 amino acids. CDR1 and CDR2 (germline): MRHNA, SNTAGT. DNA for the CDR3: TGTGCCAGCAGCGAGACAGGGGTCGGTGAAGCTTTCTTT. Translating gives CASSETGVGEAFF.

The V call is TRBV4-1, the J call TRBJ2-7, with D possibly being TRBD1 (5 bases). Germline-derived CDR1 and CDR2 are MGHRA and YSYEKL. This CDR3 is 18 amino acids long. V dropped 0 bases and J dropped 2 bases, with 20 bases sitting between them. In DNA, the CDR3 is TGCGCCAGCAGCCAAGAAGTTACGTTGGCCAGGGCCCCCTACGAGCAGTACTTC. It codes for CASSQEVTLARAPYEQYF.

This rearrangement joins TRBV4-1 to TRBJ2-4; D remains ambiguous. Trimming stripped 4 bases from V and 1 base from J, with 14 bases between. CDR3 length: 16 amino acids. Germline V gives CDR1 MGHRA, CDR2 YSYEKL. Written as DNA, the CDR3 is TGCGCCAGCAGCCCGCACATATCCTTGGCCAAAAACATTCAGTACTTC. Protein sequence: CASSPHISLAKNIQYF.

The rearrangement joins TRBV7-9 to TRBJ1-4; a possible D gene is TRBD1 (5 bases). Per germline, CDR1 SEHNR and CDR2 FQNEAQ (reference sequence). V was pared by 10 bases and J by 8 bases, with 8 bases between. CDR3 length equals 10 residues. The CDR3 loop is CATEGEKLFF. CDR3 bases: TGTGCCACGGAGGGGGAAAAACTGTTTTTT.

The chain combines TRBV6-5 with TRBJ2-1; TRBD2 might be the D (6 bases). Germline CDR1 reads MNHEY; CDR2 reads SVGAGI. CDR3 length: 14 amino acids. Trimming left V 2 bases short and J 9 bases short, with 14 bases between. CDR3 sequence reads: CASSYVSGTGEQFF. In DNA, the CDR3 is TGTGCCAGCAGTTACGTTTCCGGGACTGGTGAGCAGTTCTTC.

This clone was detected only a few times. For the CDR3, the DNA is TGTGCCAGCAGCTCGGGACAGCCGAACACTGAAGCTTTCTTT. Its translation: CASSSGQPNTEAFF. This rearrangement joins TRBV7-8 to TRBJ1-1; 7 nucleotides line up with TRBD1. The ends lost 4 bases at V and 1 base at J; junction bases unmatched: 3. Per the germline V gene, CDR1 is SGHVS and CDR2 is FQNEAQ. This CDR3 is built from 14 residues.

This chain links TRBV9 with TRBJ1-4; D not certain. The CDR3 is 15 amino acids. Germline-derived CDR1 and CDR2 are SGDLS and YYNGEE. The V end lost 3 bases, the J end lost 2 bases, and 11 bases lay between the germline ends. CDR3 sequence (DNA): TGTGCCAGCAGCGACGACATAGGTACTAATGAAAAACTGTTTTTT. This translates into CASSDDIGTNEKLFF.

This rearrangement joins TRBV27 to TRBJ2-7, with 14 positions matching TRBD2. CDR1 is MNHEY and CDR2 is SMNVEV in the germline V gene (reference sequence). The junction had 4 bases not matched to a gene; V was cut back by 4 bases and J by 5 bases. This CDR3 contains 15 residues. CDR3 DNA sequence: TGTGCCAGCAGTTCGGGACTAGCGGGAGTACACGAGCAGTACTTC. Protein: CASSSGLAGVHEQYF.

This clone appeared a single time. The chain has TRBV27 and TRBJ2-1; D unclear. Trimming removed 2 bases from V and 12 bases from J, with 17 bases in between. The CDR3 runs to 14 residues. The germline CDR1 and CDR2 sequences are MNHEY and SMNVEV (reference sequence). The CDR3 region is CASSLSPMQVLQFF. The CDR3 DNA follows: TGTGCCAGCAGTTTAAGCCCCATGCAGGTGTTGCAGTTCTTC.

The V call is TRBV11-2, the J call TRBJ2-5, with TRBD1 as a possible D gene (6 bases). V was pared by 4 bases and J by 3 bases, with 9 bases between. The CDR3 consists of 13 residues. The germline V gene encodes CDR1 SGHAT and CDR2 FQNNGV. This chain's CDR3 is CASSYRVKETQYF. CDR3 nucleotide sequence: TGTGCCAGCAGCTACAGGGTTAAAGAGACCCAGTACTTC.

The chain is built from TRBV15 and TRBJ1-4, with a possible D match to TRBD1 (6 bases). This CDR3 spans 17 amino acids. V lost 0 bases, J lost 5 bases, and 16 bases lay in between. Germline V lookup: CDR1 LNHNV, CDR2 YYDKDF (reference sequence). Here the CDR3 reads CATSREPPGQTNEKLFF. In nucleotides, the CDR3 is TGTGCCACCAGCAGAGAGCCTCCGGGACAAACAAATGAAAAACTGTTTTTT.

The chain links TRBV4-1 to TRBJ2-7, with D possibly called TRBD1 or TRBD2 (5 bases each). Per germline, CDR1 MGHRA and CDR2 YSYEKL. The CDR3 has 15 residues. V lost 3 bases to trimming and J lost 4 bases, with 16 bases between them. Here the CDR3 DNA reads TGCGCCAGCAGCCAGGGGGTTACCTCCAGGTACGAGCAGTACTTC. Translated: CASSQGVTSRYEQYF.

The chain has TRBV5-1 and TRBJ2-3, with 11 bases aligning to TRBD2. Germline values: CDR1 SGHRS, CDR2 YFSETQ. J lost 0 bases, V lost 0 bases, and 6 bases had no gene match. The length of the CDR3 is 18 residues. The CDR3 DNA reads TGCGCCAGCAGCTTGGCGGGGACTAGCGGAACTAGCACAGATACGCAGTATTTT. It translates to CASSLAGTSGTSTDTQYF.

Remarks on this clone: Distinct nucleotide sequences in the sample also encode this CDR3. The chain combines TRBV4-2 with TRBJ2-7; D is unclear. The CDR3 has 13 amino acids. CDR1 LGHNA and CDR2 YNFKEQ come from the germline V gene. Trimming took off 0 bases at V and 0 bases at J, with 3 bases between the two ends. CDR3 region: CASSQDNSYEQYF. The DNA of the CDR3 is TGTGCCAGCAGCCAAGACAACTCCTACGAGCAGTACTTC.

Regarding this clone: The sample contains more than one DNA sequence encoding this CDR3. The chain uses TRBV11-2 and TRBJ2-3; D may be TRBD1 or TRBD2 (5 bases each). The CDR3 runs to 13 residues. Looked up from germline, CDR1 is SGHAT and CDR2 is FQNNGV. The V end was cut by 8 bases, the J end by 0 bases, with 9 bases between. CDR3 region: CASRGGSTDTQYF. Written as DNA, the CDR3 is TGTGCCAGCCGGGGCGGTAGCACAGATACGCAGTATTTT.

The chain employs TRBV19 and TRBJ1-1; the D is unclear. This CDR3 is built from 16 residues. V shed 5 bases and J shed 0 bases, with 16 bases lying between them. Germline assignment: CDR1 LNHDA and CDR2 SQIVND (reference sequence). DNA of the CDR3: TGTGCCAGTAGTCCCCTCTCGGGTCCACTGAACACTGAAGCTTTCTTT. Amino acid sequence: CASSPLSGPLNTEAFF.

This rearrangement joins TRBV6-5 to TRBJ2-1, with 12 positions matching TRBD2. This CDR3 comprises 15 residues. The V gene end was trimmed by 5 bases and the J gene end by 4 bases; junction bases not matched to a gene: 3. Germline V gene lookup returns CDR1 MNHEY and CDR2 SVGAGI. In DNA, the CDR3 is TGTGCCAGCAGTAAACTAGCGGGAGGTTACAATGAGCAGTTCTTC. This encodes CASSKLAGGYNEQFF.